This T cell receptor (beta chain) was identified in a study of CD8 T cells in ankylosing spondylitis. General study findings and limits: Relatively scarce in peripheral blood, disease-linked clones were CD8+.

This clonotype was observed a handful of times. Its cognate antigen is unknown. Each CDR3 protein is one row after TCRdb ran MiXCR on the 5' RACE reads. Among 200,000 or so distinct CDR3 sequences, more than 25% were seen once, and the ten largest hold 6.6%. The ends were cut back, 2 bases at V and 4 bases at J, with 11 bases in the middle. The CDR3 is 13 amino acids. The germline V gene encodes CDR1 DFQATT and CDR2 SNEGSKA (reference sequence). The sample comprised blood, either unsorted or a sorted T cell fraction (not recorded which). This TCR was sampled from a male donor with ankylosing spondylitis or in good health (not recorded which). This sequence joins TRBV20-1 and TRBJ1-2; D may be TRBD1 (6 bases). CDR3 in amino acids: CSARSPDSYGYTF. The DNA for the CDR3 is TGCAGTGCTAGATCGCCGGACAGCTATGGCTACACCTTC.